This TCR beta chain comes out of a study of blood T cell repertoires in COVID-19. TCRdb's copy holds only in-frame clones and misses some; the assay was immunoSEQ multiplex PCR. The sample records approximately 670,000 clones, 90% being singletons. This clone was seen just once. Other DNA sequences in this specimen translate into the identical CDR3. The V gene's germline CDR1 is SNHLY and CDR2 FYNNEI. The V and J ends lost 6 bases and 5 bases respectively, with 8 bases between them. This CDR3 has 12 amino acids. The sequence was obtained from a woman under 30 with acute or convalescent COVID-19. The rearrangement uses TRBV2 and TRBJ1-3; no firm D call. Material for sequencing was peripheral blood. CDR3 sequence: CASSASRNTIYF. The CDR3 bases are TGTGCCAGCAGCGCCAGTAGAAACACCATATATTTT.